This TCR beta chain was profiled in a study of early T cells in non-severe SARS-CoV-2 infection. This clonotype was observed at least ten times. Germline V gives CDR1 MDHEN, CDR2 SYDVKM. CDR3 length: 17 residues. Between the trimmed V and J ends, which lost 6 bases and 2 bases, there was a span of 21 bases. TCRdb ran MiXCR on the 5' RACE reads and lists one entry per CDR3 protein. The table has tens of thousands of distinct CDR3 sequences, around 10% seen once. This TCR was sampled from an adult who was a healthcare worker with PCR-confirmed SARS-CoV-2 infection or an uninfected control (not recorded which). The V call is TRBV28, the J call TRBJ2-3, with D maybe TRBD1 (6 bases). The sequencing sample was made of whole blood. The CDR3 sequence: CASRTPTGDKDTDTQYF. The CDR3, as DNA: TGTGCCAGCAGGACTCCCACCGGGGACAAAGACACAGATACGCAGTATTTT.